These 10 T cell receptor beta chains were all obtained from the same sample, sequenced in a study of T cells in Graves' hyperthyroidism and ophthalmopathy. Template material for amplifying TCR beta CDR3 regions consisted of RNA transcripts. TCR CDR3 regions were first amplified by RT-PCR with HTBI primers. TCRdb re-derived calls from the multiplex PCR reads in MiXCR, one entry per CDR3 protein. The sample gives approximately 400,000 distinct CDR3 sequences, roughly 25% of which show up once; less than 85% is in the top ten. The specimen sequenced was blood. These receptors originate from a man aged 45-65 years with Graves' hyperthyroidism.

This clonotype was seen a few times. The chain recombines TRBV7-9 with TRBJ2-7; 7 nucleotides line up with TRBD1. J was trimmed by 3 bases and V by 8 bases; bases with no gene match: 13. The CDR3 is 15 residues long. Per germline, CDR1 SEHNR and CDR2 FQNEAQ (reference sequence). CDR3 sequence: CASRQGPPLDYEQYF. The CDR3, as DNA: TGTGCCAGCCGACAGGGTCCACCACTCGACTACGAGCAGTACTTC.

This clonotype was counted between two and nine times. V and J are TRBV5-1 and TRBJ2-7, with 9 bases that match TRBD1. After removal of 4 bases from V and 4 bases from J, the junction contained 6 bases not matched to a gene. Per germline, CDR1 SGHRS and CDR2 YFSETQ. This CDR3 has 14 residues. CDR3 sequence (DNA): TGCGCCAGCAGCCCGGTGGGACAGGGTTACGAGCAGTACTTC. This codes for CASSPVGQGYEQYF.

This clonotype was picked up a small number of times. The chain employs TRBV5-6 and TRBJ2-7; D unclear. The germline V and J ends were trimmed by 2 bases and 0 bases, with 12 bases remaining between them. Germline-derived CDR1 and CDR2 are SGHDT and YYEEEE. This CDR3 spans 15 amino acids. CDR3 DNA: TGTGCCAGCAGCTTAGGTTCCTCCCTCTCCTACGAGCAGTACTTC. Translation gives CASSLGSSLSYEQYF.

This clonotype was found many times. The chain employs TRBV11-2 and TRBJ2-3; possibly TRBD2 for D (6 bases). Germline values: CDR1 SGHAT, CDR2 FQNNGV. V lost 8 bases, J lost 2 bases, and 14 bases lay in between. The CDR3 runs 14 residues. CDR3 bases: TGTGCCAGCCGGCGGGGACTCCCCACAGATACGCAGTATTTT. This encodes CASRRGLPTDTQYF.

V usage is TRBV20-1 and J usage is TRBJ2-1; TRBD2 matches 11 bases. The CDR3 runs to 14 residues. Germline lookup yields CDR1 DFQATT and CDR2 SNEGSKA (reference sequence). J lost 4 bases, V lost 6 bases, and 5 bases had no gene match. In DNA form, the CDR3 reads TGCAGTGCGCCGACTAGCGGGAAATACAATGAGCAGTTCTTC. Translating it yields CSAPTSGKYNEQFF.

This clonotype occurred a few times. This chain connects TRBV6-1 to TRBJ1-4; 7 bases agree with TRBD1. CDR3 size: 16 residues. Trimming removed 4 bases from V and 8 bases from J; junction bases left unmatched: 13. CDR1 and CDR2 (germline): MNHNS, SASEGT. The CDR3 protein is CASSAGPQGVGEKLFF. The CDR3 DNA reads as TGTGCCAGCAGTGCCGGGCCTCAGGGGGTAGGAGAAAAACTGTTTTTT.

This clonotype was seen more than once but under ten times. The chain links TRBV20-1 to TRBJ2-1, with D perhaps matching TRBD1 (6 bases). This CDR3 contains 17 residues. Trimming took 0 bases from V and 0 from J, leaving 15 bases between them. Germline loops: CDR1 DFQATT, CDR2 SNEGSKA (reference sequence). This CDR3 reads CSARDRSGQSSYNEQFF. The CDR3 region has the DNA TGCAGTGCTAGAGATAGGTCGGGACAAAGCTCCTACAATGAGCAGTTCTTC.

A word on this clonotype: A much larger clone differs from this one at a single base, so this may be a read error. No conserved phenylalanine or tryptophan is present at the end of the CDR3, so a read error is the likely explanation. The J gene is TRBJ2-7, the V gene TRBV11-2; tentative D call: TRBD2 (5 bases). The CDR3 contains 14 residues. Trimming removed 6 bases from V and 0 bases from J, with 12 bases in between. CDR1 is SGHAT and CDR2 is FQNNGV in the germline V gene. The CDR3 coding sequence is TGTGCCAGCAGTTATACGGGGAGCTCCTACGAGCAGTACTCC. Protein product: CASSYTGSSYEQYS.

Many counts were recorded for this clonotype. J is TRBJ2-7 and V is TRBV3-1, with D uncertain. The V gene lost 1 base and the J gene lost 6 bases, with 7 bases spanning the gap. The CDR3 is 12 amino acids. The V gene's germline CDR1 is LGHDT and CDR2 YNNKEL (reference sequence). DNA for the CDR3: TGTGCCAGCAGCCAAGGCGGCGTCGAGCAGTACTTC. It yields the protein CASSQGGVEQYF.

V is TRBV24-1 and J is TRBJ2-4; a possible D gene is TRBD2 (5 bases). CDR1 and CDR2 from the germline V gene are KGHDR and SFDVKD. This CDR3 is built from 15 residues. With 1 base removed from V and 2 bases from J, the gap between germline ends came to 8 bases. The CDR3 sequence: CATSDLKRPKNIQYF. CDR3 bases: TGTGCCACCAGTGATTTAAAGCGGCCCAAAAACATTCAGTACTTC.